This T cell receptor beta chain was retrieved from a study of graft-versus-host responses after intestinal transplantation. For the study at large: Induction with anti-thymocyte globulin, then tacrolimus and steroids for roughly three years, was given to all recipients.

As to this clone: Its specificity is not known.

Assay used: immunoSEQ multiplex PCR; TCRdb lists only in-frame clones, some missing. There are 84,000 or so clones in the sample; roughly 91% occur only once, and around 1.1% lies in the top ten. Regarding the study as a whole: Peak levels of circulating GvH clones tracked with early post-transplant HvG declines.

Germline values: CDR1 SGHDN, CDR2 FVKESK. The junction had 7 bases not matched to a gene; V was cut back by 0 bases and J by 4 bases. The CDR3 spans 16 residues. This chain joins TRBV14 and TRBJ2-7; TRBD1 aligns across 9 bases. The input for sequencing was unstimulated CD8+ T cells sorted from spleen or lymph node cells, taken before transplant. This TCR derives from a human donor who was the organ donor for an intestinal transplant. This chain's CDR3 is CASSQDLGTGYYEQYF. The CDR3 region has the DNA TGTGCCAGCAGCCAAGACTTGGGGACAGGGTATTACGAGCAGTACTTC.